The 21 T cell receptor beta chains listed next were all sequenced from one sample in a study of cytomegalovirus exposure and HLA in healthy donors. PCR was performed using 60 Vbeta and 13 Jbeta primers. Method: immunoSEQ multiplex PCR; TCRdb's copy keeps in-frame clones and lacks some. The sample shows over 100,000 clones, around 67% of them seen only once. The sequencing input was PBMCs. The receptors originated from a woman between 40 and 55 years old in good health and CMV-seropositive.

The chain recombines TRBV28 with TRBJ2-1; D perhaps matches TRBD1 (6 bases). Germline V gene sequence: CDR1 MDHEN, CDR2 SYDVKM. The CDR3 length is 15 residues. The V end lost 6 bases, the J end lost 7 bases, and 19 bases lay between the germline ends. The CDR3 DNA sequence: TGTGCCAGCAGGAGGGACAATCGTCGCGGGAATGAGCAGTTCTTC. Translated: CASRRDNRRGNEQFF.

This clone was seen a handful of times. The CDR3 loop is CASSFSGVYGYTF. CDR3 sequence (DNA): TGTGCCAGCAGTTTCTCAGGGGTCTATGGCTACACCTTC. This sequence joins TRBV28 and TRBJ1-2, with a possible D match to TRBD1 (6 bases). The CDR3 has 13 amino acids. V was cut by 3 bases and J by 4 bases, with 9 bases left in between. CDR1 and CDR2 from the germline V gene are MDHEN and SYDVKM.

This CDR3 is CASSAVGGAKSETQYF. The DNA of the CDR3 is TGTGCCAGCAGCGCGGTGGGGGGGGCGAAATCAGAGACCCAGTACTTC. J is TRBJ2-5 and V is TRBV7-7; TRBD2 might be the D (7 bases). Germline V lookup: CDR1 SSHAT, CDR2 FNYEAQ (reference sequence). Trimming took off 5 bases at V and 4 bases at J, with 20 bases between the two ends. There are 16 residues in the CDR3. The full variable domain, completed using reference TRBV7-7 and TRBJ2-5, is GAGVSQSPRYKVTKRGQDVTLRCDPISSHATLYWYQQALGQGPEFLTYFNYEAQPDKSGLPSDRFSAERPEGSISTLTIQRTEQRDSAMYRCASSAVGGAKSETQYFGPGTRLLVL.

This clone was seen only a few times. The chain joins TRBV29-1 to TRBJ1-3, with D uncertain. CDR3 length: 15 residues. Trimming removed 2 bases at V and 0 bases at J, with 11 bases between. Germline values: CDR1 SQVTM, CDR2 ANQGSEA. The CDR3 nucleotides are TGCAGCGTTGAATTGCGTGTCATCTCTGGAAACACCATATATTTT. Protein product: CSVELRVISGNTIYF.

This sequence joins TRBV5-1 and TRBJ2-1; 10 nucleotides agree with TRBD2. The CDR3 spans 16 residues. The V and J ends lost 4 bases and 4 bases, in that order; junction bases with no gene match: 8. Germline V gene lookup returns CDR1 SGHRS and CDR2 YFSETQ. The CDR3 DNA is TGCGCCAGCAGCCAGGCCCTAGCGGGAGAATACAATGAGCAGTTCTTC. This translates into CASSQALAGEYNEQFF. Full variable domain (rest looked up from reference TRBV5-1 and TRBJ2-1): KAGVTQTPRYLIKTRGQQVTLSCSPISGHRSVSWYQQTPGQGLQFLFEYFSETQRNKGNFPGRFSGRQFSNSRSEMNVSTLELGDSALYLCASSQALAGEYNEQFFGPGTRLTVL.

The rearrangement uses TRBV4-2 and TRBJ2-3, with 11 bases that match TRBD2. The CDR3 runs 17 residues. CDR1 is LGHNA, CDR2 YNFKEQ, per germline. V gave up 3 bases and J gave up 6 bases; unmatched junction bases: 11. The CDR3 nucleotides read TGTGCCAGCAGCCAGCGGGGTAGCGGGGGGGCATCGGATACGCAGTATTTT. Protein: CASSQRGSGGASDTQYF.

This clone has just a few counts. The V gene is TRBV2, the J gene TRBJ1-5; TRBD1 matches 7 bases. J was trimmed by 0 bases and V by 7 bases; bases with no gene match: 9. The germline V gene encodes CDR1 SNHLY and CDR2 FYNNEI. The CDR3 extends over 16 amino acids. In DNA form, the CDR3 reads TGTGCCAGCACGAAACAGGGGCGTCATAGCAATCAGCCCCAGCATTTT. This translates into CASTKQGRHSNQPQHF.

CDR3 sequence: CASSPRTGNEKLFF. The CDR3 DNA follows: TGTGCCAGCAGTCCTAGGACAGGGAACGAAAAACTGTTTTTT. This chain joins TRBV2 and TRBJ1-4, with TRBD1 identical over 8 bases. The germline V gene has CDR1 SNHLY and CDR2 FYNNEI. V shed 5 bases, J shed 8 bases, and the junction held 7 bases outside the gene matches. This CDR3 is built from 14 residues.

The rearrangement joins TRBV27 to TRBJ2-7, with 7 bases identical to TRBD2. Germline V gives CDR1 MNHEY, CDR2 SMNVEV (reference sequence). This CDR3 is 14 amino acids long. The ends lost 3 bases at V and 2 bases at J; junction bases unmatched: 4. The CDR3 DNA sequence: TGTGCCAGCAGTTTCTCCGGGACTACCTACGAGCAGTACTTC. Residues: CASSFSGTTYEQYF.

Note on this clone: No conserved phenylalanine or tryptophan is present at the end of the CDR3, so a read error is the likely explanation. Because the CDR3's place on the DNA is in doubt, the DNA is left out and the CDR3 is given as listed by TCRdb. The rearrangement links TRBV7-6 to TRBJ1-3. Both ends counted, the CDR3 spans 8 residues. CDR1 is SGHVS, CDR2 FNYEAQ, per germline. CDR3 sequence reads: CASSPPVL.

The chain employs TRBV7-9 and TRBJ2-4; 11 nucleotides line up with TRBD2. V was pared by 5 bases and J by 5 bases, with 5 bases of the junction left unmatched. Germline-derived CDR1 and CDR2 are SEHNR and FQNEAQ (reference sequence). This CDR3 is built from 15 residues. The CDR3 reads CASSLTGLAENIQYF. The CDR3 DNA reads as TGTGCCAGCAGCCTCACGGGACTAGCGGAAAACATTCAGTACTTC.

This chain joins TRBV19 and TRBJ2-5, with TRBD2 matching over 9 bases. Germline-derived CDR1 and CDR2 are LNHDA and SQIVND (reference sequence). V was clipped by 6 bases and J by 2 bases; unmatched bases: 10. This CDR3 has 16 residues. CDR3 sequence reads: CASRFQGAGGQETQYF. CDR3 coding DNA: TGTGCCAGTAGATTTCAAGGCGCGGGAGGGCAAGAGACCCAGTACTTC.

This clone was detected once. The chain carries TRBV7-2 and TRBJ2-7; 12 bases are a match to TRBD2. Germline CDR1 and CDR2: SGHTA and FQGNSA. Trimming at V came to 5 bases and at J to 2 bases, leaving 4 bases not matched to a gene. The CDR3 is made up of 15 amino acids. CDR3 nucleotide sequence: TGTGCCAGCAGCCGCTCTAGCGGGGGGGCCTACGAGCAGTACTTC. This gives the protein CASSRSSGGAYEQYF.

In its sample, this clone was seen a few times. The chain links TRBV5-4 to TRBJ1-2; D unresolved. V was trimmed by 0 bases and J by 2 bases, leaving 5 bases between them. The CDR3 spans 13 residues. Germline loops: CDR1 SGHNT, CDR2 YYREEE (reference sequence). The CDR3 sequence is CASSLGQNYGYTF. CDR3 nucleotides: TGTGCCAGCAGCTTGGGGCAGAACTATGGCTACACCTTC.

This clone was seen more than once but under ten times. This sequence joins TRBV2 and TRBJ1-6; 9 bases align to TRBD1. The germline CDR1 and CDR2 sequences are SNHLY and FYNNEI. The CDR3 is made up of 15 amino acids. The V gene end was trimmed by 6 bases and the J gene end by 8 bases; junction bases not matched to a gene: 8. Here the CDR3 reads CASSPGTGSYSPLHF. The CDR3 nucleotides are TGTGCCAGCAGCCCCGGGACAGGGTCGTATTCACCCCTCCACTTT.

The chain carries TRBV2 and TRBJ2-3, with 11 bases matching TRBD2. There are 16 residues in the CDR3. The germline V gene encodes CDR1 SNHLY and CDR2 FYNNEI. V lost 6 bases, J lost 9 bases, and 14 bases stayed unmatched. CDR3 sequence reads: CASSAPTSGTPDTQYF. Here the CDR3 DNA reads TGTGCCAGCAGCGCTCCGACTAGCGGGACCCCCGACACGCAGTATTTT.

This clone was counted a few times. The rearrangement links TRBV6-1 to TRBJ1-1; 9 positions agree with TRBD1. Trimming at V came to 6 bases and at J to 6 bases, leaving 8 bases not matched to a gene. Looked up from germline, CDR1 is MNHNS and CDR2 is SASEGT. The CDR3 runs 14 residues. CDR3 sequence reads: CASRGGQGMAEAFF. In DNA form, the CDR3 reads TGTGCCAGCAGGGGAGGACAGGGGATGGCTGAAGCTTTCTTT.

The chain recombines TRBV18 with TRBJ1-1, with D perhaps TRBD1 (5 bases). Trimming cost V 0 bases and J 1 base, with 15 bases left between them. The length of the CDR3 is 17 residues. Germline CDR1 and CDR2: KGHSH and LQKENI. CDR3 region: CASSPPLGQSSNTEAFF. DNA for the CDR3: TGTGCCAGCTCACCACCGTTGGGGCAGTCCTCGAACACTGAAGCTTTCTTT.

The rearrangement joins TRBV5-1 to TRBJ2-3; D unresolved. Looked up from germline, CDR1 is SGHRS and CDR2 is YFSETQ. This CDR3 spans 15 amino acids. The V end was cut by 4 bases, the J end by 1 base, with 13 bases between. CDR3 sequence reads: CASSLVVIGTDTQYF. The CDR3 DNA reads TGCGCCAGCAGCCTAGTCGTCATTGGCACAGATACGCAGTATTTT.

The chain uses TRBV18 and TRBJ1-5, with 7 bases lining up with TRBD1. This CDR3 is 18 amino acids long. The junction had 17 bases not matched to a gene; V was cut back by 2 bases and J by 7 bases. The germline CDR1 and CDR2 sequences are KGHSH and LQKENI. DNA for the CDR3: TGTGCCAGCTCACCAGATTCGGTTTCACCGACAGGGCGGCAGCCCCAGCATTTT. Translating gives CASSPDSVSPTGRQPQHF.

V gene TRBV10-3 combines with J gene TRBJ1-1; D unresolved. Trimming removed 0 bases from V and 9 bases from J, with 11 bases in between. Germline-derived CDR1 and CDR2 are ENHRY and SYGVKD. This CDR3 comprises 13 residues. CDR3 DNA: TGTGCCATCAGTGAGTCGAACTCGGGGAAAGCTTTCTTT. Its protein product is CAISESNSGKAFF.